The entry that follows covers one T cell receptor beta chain sequence. Its matching antigen is unknown. From the reads, TCRdb called clonotypes with MiXCR, one entry per CDR3 protein. The data show a few hundred thousand distinct CDR3 sequences, with about a sixth seen just once and roughly 50% held by the top ten. This sample is drawn from a study of T cell repertoires in cytomegalovirus infection. Study results and limitations: Summed public TCR beta family frequency identified CMV carriers bearing the relevant HLA.

The germline V gene has CDR1 SGHVS and CDR2 FNYEAQ. This CDR3 contains 19 residues. With V trimmed by 5 bases and J by 1 base, 13 bases remained unmatched. This TCR was sampled from a human donor in good health (CMV status not recorded). Some clones in this sample may be carry-over from other donors' samples. The V call is TRBV7-6, the J call TRBJ2-1, with 11 nucleotides matching TRBD2. The sample taken for sequencing was CD8+ T cells from PBMCs. This CDR3 reads CASSLEVGPSGGSYNEQFF. CDR3 DNA: TGTGCCAGCAGCCTAGAGGTTGGGCCTAGCGGGGGGTCCTACAATGAGCAGTTCTTC.